Listed here are 8 T cell receptor beta chains from one sample, sequenced in a study of CD8+CD57+ T cells in acquired aplastic anemia. Patients who underwent sequencing had shown CD8+CD57+ cell expansion by flow cytometry. Genomic DNA, the template, was used for profiling of the TCR beta VDJ and CDR3. TCRdb passed the reads through MiXCR, listing each CDR3 protein once. The data show fewer than 200,000 distinct CDR3 sequences, with 40% to 50% seen just once and more than 0.95% held by the top ten. Sequencing used sorted CD4+, CD8+, or CD8+CD57+ T cells (not recorded which) from PBMCs. These receptors came from a human donor with aplastic anemia.

This clonotype was found a few times. The chain has TRBV10-3 and TRBJ1-6, with 8 positions matching TRBD1. This CDR3 is 15 amino acids long. Per the germline V gene, CDR1 is ENHRY and CDR2 is SYGVKD. V was pared by 3 bases and J by 8 bases, with 6 bases of the junction left unmatched. The CDR3 protein is CAISEFSDRDSPLHF. The CDR3 DNA reads as TGTGCCATCAGTGAATTTTCGGACAGGGATTCACCCCTCCACTTT.

The V call is TRBV10-3, the J call TRBJ2-7; 9 positions match TRBD2. Germline-derived CDR1 and CDR2 are ENHRY and SYGVKD. This CDR3 spans 16 amino acids. Trimming cost V 10 bases and J 6 bases; bases outside gene matches: 19. CDR3 sequence reads: CASSFLAGGPSGEQYF. The CDR3 nucleotides read TGTGCCAGCAGCTTTCTCGCGGGGGGGCCGTCGGGCGAGCAGTACTTC.

The table lists this clonotype with many counts. The genes are TRBV4-1 and TRBJ2-3; 8 bases line up with TRBD2. CDR1 and CDR2 from the germline V gene are MGHRA and YSYEKL. This CDR3 region has 14 residues. V lost 3 bases to trimming and J lost 4 bases; unmatched junction nucleotides: 3. CDR3 loop: CASSQGGLADTQYF. In nucleotides, the CDR3 is TGCGCCAGCAGCCAGGGGGGACTAGCAGATACGCAGTATTTT.

The V gene is TRBV24-1, the J gene TRBJ2-5, with 13 bases lining up with TRBD2. Germline values: CDR1 KGHDR, CDR2 SFDVKD. The J segment lost 4 bases and the V segment lost 4 bases, leaving 8 bases of the junction unmatched. The CDR3 totals 17 residues. CDR3 protein: CATSDPTGTSGVETQYF. In nucleotides, the CDR3 is TGTGCCACCAGTGACCCCACCGGGACTAGCGGGGTAGAGACCCAGTACTTC.

This clonotype showed up many times. The chain carries TRBV3-1 and TRBJ1-1, with D unresolved. The germline gives CDR1 LGHDT, CDR2 YNNKEL (reference sequence). Trimming left V 0 bases short and J 6 bases short, with 5 bases between. The CDR3 is 12 residues long. In DNA form, the CDR3 reads TGTGCCAGCAGCCAAGATAACGCTGAAGCTTTCTTT. It specifies CASSQDNAEAFF.

J is TRBJ1-2 and V is TRBV29-1; D might be TRBD1 (5 bases). Trimming shortened V by 6 bases and J by 3 bases, and 17 bases separated the two germline ends. This CDR3 is built from 14 residues. Germline CDR1 and CDR2: SQVTM and ANQGSEA. The CDR3 bases are TGCAGCGTCCGAGGGGTGGGAGGCGACTATGGCTACACCTTC. Its protein is CSVRGVGGDYGYTF.

The chain recombines TRBV6-5 with TRBJ2-7; 7 nucleotides line up with TRBD1. The V segment lost 7 bases and the J segment 6 bases; nucleotides outside the gene matches: 6. Germline V gives CDR1 MNHEY, CDR2 SVGAGI. The CDR3 runs to 12 residues. The CDR3, as DNA: TGTGCCAGCATCGACAGGGTTGGCGAGCAGTACTTC. This sequence encodes CASIDRVGEQYF.

Regarding this clonotype: A junction end diverges from the germline sequence, so it may reflect a read error. This rearrangement joins TRBV7-8 to TRBJ2-7; TRBD1 or TRBD2 may be the D gene (5 bases each). This CDR3 is built from 15 residues. Per germline, CDR1 SGHVS and CDR2 FQNEAQ. The CDR3 is CASSLLARDGYEQYF. DNA for the CDR3: TGCGCCAGCAGCTTGCTCGCCCGGGACGGATACGAGCAGTACTTC.